This TCR beta chain was identified in a study of regulatory T cells in long-lasting Graves disease. Study conclusions and caveats: Patients whose Graves' disease persisted exhibited lower TCR diversity than those newly diagnosed.

This CDR3 has 15 amino acids. The germline gives CDR1 SGDLS, CDR2 YYNGEE. The V and J ends lost 3 bases and 6 bases, in that order; junction bases with no gene match: 11. Time point reported: newly diagnosed GD, antithyroid drugs for less than 3 months. The TCR library was made from RNA extracted from PBMCs. Patients of an endocrinology department in Xi'an, China, were included. Library construction for TCR beta used iRepertoire HTBI primers and Arm-PCR of CDR3 regions. Each CDR3 protein gets one entry after TCRdb re-called the multiplex PCR reads with MiXCR. Among about 440,000 distinct CDR3 sequences listed, 16% were seen once. A few counts support this clonotype. What it binds is not known. These data also featured in a second study, about T cells in Graves' hyperthyroidism and ophthalmopathy. That investigation notes: Most clonotypes expanded in thyroid above 0.001 were likewise present in blood.

The material was peripheral blood mononuclear cells (PBMCs), obtained at new diagnosis, from a patient treated with antithyroid drugs. This TCR was recovered from a woman between 25 and 40 years old with Graves disease. The chain carries TRBV9 and TRBJ2-7, with 8 bases lining up with TRBD2. CDR3 DNA: TGTGCCAGCAGCGGATCAGCGGGAGCGGGGATCGAGCAGTACTTC. Encoded protein: CASSGSAGAGIEQYF.